The sequence of this T cell receptor beta chain was determined in a study of T cells in Graves' hyperthyroidism and ophthalmopathy. Study-level findings and limits: Most expanded thyroid clonotypes above 0.001 recurred in blood. A 13 V-J signature model discriminated ophthalmopathy versus stable hyperthyroidism.

CDR3 size: 16 residues. Germline V lookup: CDR1 SGHVS, CDR2 FNYEAQ. No progression to ophthalmopathy during 18 months of follow-up defined stable disease. Thyroid ultrasound and orbital computed tomography, with clinical symptoms and serum thyroxine and TRAb, informed diagnoses. Concerning this clonotype itself: Antigen unknown.

TCR beta CDR3 sequences were amplified from RNA transcripts. The TCR CDR3 was amplified in a first-round RT-PCR using the HTBI primer set. TCRdb analysed the multiplex PCR reads with MiXCR anew, one entry per CDR3 protein. The data hold 500,000 to 750,000 distinct CDR3 sequences, with about half observed a single time. The chain has TRBV7-6 and TRBJ2-7; 8 bases align to TRBD1. The tail of the sequence fits TRBJ2-1 better, so the J call may be wrong. The sequence derives from a woman aged 18 to 35 with Graves' hyperthyroidism. The sequencing input was peripheral blood or thyroid tissue (not recorded which). The CDR3 DNA follows: TGTGCCAGCAGCGCGTGGACAGGGCGATCCTACAATGAGCAGTTCTTC. It is translated as CASSAWTGRSYNEQFF.